A single T cell receptor (beta chain) is shown here with its context. Its antigen is not identified. CDR1 KGHDR and CDR2 SFDVKD come from the germline V gene. V dropped 9 bases and J dropped 6 bases, with 9 bases sitting between them. The CDR3 covers 11 residues. An Oncomine TCR Beta short-read assay was used to sequence the DNA from cultured CD4+ T cells. TCRdb re-analysed the PCR reads in MiXCR, keeping a single row per CDR3 protein. Of approximately 9,600 distinct CDR3 sequences in the sample, roughly 27% were seen once. This sample was taken from a study of vaccination and CD4 T cells after COVID-19. Specified treatment: roughly 10-day PBMC culture with coronavirus spike peptide pools or control peptides (ViraFEST assay).

The V gene is TRBV24-1, the J gene TRBJ2-3; D ambiguous. This TCR derives from a human donor who received a COVID-19 vaccine. The specimen was CD4+ T cells from blood, cultured in vitro, collected before SARS-CoV-2 vaccination. The CDR3 DNA follows: TGTGCCACCTCCCACGGGGATACGCAGTATTTT. Encoded protein: CATSHGDTQYF.